The 6 T cell receptor beta chains in this list originate from one sample, sequenced in a study of beta chain features in type 1 diabetes listed by TCRdb under 2018. Libraries were built with the immunoSEQ multiplex PCR assay. The entire amount of isolated RNA was reverse transcribed using the High Capacity cDNA Reverse Transcription Kit, so the sequenced TCRB transcripts were expressed ones. Here the immuneACCESS table is served through TCRdb, limited to in-frame sequences with V and J called. Missing clones are a known gap in these copies; in checked studies unresolved V genes cover under half, and the rest lacks a known reason. Here the sample has around 400,000 clones; roughly an eighth occur a single time. The top ten constitute roughly 0.015% of the sample. The sequencing input was naive CD4+ T cells from blood. Explained via the paper, the cell subset or site label denotes: true naive CD4+ T cells. The receptors were gathered from a young man in good health.

The V call is TRBV4-3, the J call TRBJ2-1; 7 bases match TRBD1. CDR3 length: 13 residues. CDR1 LGHNA and CDR2 YSLEER come from the germline V gene. J gave up 9 bases and V 4 bases, and 6 bases lay outside the gene matches. The CDR3 DNA reads TGCGCCAGCAGCCTCGACAGGGTGGGTGAGCAGTTCTTC. This codes for CASSLDRVGEQFF.

This chain connects TRBV28 to TRBJ1-1; 9 nucleotides match TRBD1. The V gene end was trimmed by 5 bases and the J gene end by 4 bases; junction bases not matched to a gene: 8. CDR1 is MDHEN, CDR2 SYDVKM, per germline. The CDR3 covers 15 residues. The CDR3 here is CASSTSGTGFTEAFF. CDR3 coding DNA: TGTGCCAGCAGTACCTCCGGGACAGGGTTCACTGAAGCTTTCTTT.

This clone turned up a few times. This chain links TRBV7-3 with TRBJ2-1; 11 bases fit TRBD2. V lost 5 bases and J lost 4; bases outside the gene matches: 7. The CDR3 runs to 16 residues. CDR1 SGHTA and CDR2 FQGTGA come from the germline V gene. In DNA, the CDR3 is TGTGCCAGCAGCCCGACGACTAGCGGGGCGTACAATGAGCAGTTCTTC. Translation: CASSPTTSGAYNEQFF.

This clone was observed a few times. V is TRBV5-4 and J is TRBJ2-7; 10 bases match TRBD2. V was pared by 3 bases and J by 8 bases, with 11 bases of the junction left unmatched. CDR3 length equals 15 residues. Germline V gene sequence: CDR1 SGHNT, CDR2 YYREEE (reference sequence). This CDR3 reads CASSSGTSVSRKQYF. The CDR3 DNA follows: TGTGCCAGCAGCTCCGGGACTAGCGTATCACGAAAGCAGTACTTC.

The V call is TRBV7-6, the J call TRBJ2-6, with 11 positions matching TRBD1. The V and J ends lost 3 bases and 0 bases, in that order; junction bases with no gene match: 13. Germline CDR1 is SGHVS and CDR2 is FNYEAQ. CDR3 length: 21 amino acids. DNA of the CDR3: TGTGCCAGCAGCTTCCGGCACAACTCCGGGACAGGGGGCTCTGGGGCCAACGTCCTGACTTTC. This translates into CASSFRHNSGTGGSGANVLTF.

V is TRBV10-3 and J is TRBJ2-7, with D possibly TRBD1 on 7 matching bases. Trimming pared 10 bases from V and 6 bases from J, leaving 19 bases between. Germline CDR1 and CDR2: ENHRY and SYGVKD. The CDR3 covers 13 residues. The CDR3: CATNLGQEGEQYF. CDR3 nucleotides: TGTGCCACCAACCTCGGACAGGAGGGCGAGCAGTACTTC.